The 22 T cell receptor beta chains reported below all come from one sample, sequenced in a study of shared clonotypes between healthy human individuals (dated by TCRdb to 2020 to 2021). Preparation of the library involved the immunoSEQ multiplex PCR assay. In its TCRdb copy, this immuneACCESS table keeps in-frame sequences only and misses some clones. Where compared with another copy, unresolved V genes explain less than half of these, and the others have no known cause. The sample table records about 680,000 clones; roughly 73% of these occur just once. The ten top clones hold around 1.8% of the sample. The specimen was memory CD4+ T cells sorted from blood. This specimen's cell subset or site label, per the study, means: CD45RA-negative fraction. The receptors here all came from a woman in her twenties or thirties in good health.

This chain uses TRBV2 with TRBJ2-3; D not certain. CDR1 and CDR2 (germline): SNHLY, FYNNEI. CDR3 length equals 14 residues. The V end lost 3 bases, the J end lost 5 bases, and 12 bases lay between the germline ends. The CDR3 DNA sequence: TGTGCCAGCAGTGATAGGCCCTCGGGAGATACGCAGTATTTT. Its translation: CASSDRPSGDTQYF.

The chain recombines TRBV5-1 with TRBJ2-1; 8 positions match TRBD2. V dropped 0 bases and J dropped 6; count of bases not matched to a gene: 5. The CDR3 spans 15 residues. Germline loops: CDR1 SGHRS, CDR2 YFSETQ. The CDR3 DNA sequence: TGCGCCAGCAGCTTGGTGGCTAGCGGGCTCAATGAGCAGTTCTTC. Protein: CASSLVASGLNEQFF.

There are a few counts of this clone. The V gene is TRBV19, the J gene TRBJ1-2, with D tentatively TRBD1 (5 bases). Trimming removed 5 bases from V and 3 bases from J, with 10 bases in between. Per the germline V gene, CDR1 is LNHDA and CDR2 is SQIVND (reference sequence). CDR3 length: 13 amino acids. The CDR3 protein is CASSPGRDYGYTF. CDR3 bases: TGTGCCAGTAGTCCAGGGAGAGACTATGGCTACACCTTC.

V is TRBV28 and J is TRBJ2-3; TRBD2 matches 9 bases. CDR1 MDHEN and CDR2 SYDVKM come from the germline V gene. The CDR3 is 21 amino acids. V shed 7 bases, J shed 3 bases, and the junction held 26 bases outside the gene matches. The CDR3 loop reads CASTTLRATRGRVLRTDTQYF. CDR3 in DNA: TGTGCCAGCACCACTCTCAGGGCGACTCGCGGGAGGGTCCTTCGGACAGATACGCAGTATTTT.

V gene TRBV4-1 combines with J gene TRBJ2-2, with 10 bases identical to TRBD2. Germline CDR1 is MGHRA and CDR2 is YSYEKL. CDR3 length: 15 residues. The V gene end was trimmed by 3 bases and the J gene end by 5 bases; junction bases not matched to a gene: 3. The DNA for the CDR3 is TGCGCCAGCAGCCACCCGGGACTAGCGACCGGGGAGCTGTTTTTT. Translation gives CASSHPGLATGELFF.

The chain uses TRBV14 and TRBJ2-1; D unresolved. This CDR3 spans 16 amino acids. The V end lost 4 bases, the J end lost 9 bases, and 22 bases lay between the germline ends. The V gene's germline CDR1 is SGHDN and CDR2 FVKESK. The CDR3 sequence is CASSLAALFSPIEQFF. The CDR3 coding sequence is TGTGCCAGCAGCCTTGCAGCCCTTTTTAGCCCTATTGAGCAGTTCTTC.

This clone was seen a single time. The chain carries TRBV5-1 and TRBJ2-5; 7 bases match TRBD2. The CDR3 spans 16 residues. Looked up from germline, CDR1 is SGHRS and CDR2 is YFSETQ. With 1 base clipped from V and 1 base from J, the junction kept 7 bases outside the gene matches. Here the CDR3 reads CASSLTPAGLQETQYF. CDR3 in DNA: TGCGCCAGCAGCTTGACACCAGCGGGACTCCAAGAGACCCAGTACTTC.

This clone came up a few times. This chain joins TRBV5-1 and TRBJ2-3, with D maybe TRBD2 (6 bases). The CDR3 length is 15 residues. Germline CDR1 reads SGHRS; CDR2 reads YFSETQ. Between the trimmed V and J ends, which lost 5 bases and 0 bases, there was a span of 13 bases. In DNA form, the CDR3 reads TGCGCCAGCAGGGGGGGTAGCGGCAGCACAGATACGCAGTATTTT. Translation gives CASRGGSGSTDTQYF. The variable domain in full, with the rest retrieved from reference TRBV5-1 and TRBJ2-3, is KAGVTQTPRYLIKTRGQQVTLSCSPISGHRSVSWYQQTPGQGLQFLFEYFSETQRNKGNFPGRFSGRQFSNSRSEMNVSTLELGDSALYLCASRGGSGSTDTQYFGPGTRLTVL.

V usage is TRBV7-8 and J usage is TRBJ2-1, with D unclear. Trimming stripped 3 bases from V and 7 bases from J, with 7 bases between. CDR3 length equals 12 residues. Per germline, CDR1 SGHVS and CDR2 FQNEAQ. The DNA of the CDR3 is TGTGCCAGCAGCTTCTACAAAAATGAGCAGTTCTTC. This sequence encodes CASSFYKNEQFF.

This rearrangement joins TRBV7-6 to TRBJ1-4; maybe TRBD1 (6 bases). This CDR3 is 16 amino acids long. Germline CDR1 reads SGHVS; CDR2 reads FNYEAQ. Deletions cut 2 bases from V and 10 bases from J, with 20 bases between. CDR3 sequence: CASSLIPSGEAVKLFF. In nucleotides, the CDR3 is TGTGCCAGCAGCTTAATTCCTTCAGGGGAGGCGGTAAAACTGTTTTTT.

This clone was counted between two and nine times. The chain combines TRBV5-1 with TRBJ2-3; TRBD2 agrees at 11 bases. Trimming at V came to 3 bases and at J to 0 bases, leaving 12 bases not matched to a gene. The length of the CDR3 is 19 residues. CDR1 SGHRS and CDR2 YFSETQ come from the germline V gene. CDR3 sequence reads: CASSYTGTSGSLSTDTQYF. The CDR3 coding sequence is TGCGCCAGCAGCTATACCGGGACTAGCGGTTCCCTTAGCACAGATACGCAGTATTTT.

The genes are TRBV2 and TRBJ2-3; 7 bases are shared with TRBD1. The trim removed 9 bases at V and 4 bases at J, leaving 4 bases unmatched. Germline CDR1 and CDR2: SNHLY and FYNNEI. This CDR3 has 12 amino acids. The CDR3 loop is CASKTGADTQYF. The CDR3 DNA sequence: TGTGCCAGTAAAACAGGGGCAGATACGCAGTATTTT.

The J gene is TRBJ2-5, the V gene TRBV6-6; D assignment may be TRBD1 or TRBD2 (6 bases each). There are 15 residues in the CDR3. Germline CDR1 is MNHNY and CDR2 is SVGAGI (reference sequence). V was pared by 0 bases and J by 4 bases, with 12 bases between. CDR3 amino acids: CASSYSQGRGETQYF. For the CDR3, the DNA is TGTGCCAGCAGTTACTCGCAGGGGCGGGGAGAGACCCAGTACTTC.

V usage is TRBV2 and J usage is TRBJ2-7; D not resolved. Germline CDR1 SNHLY, CDR2 FYNNEI. The CDR3 runs to 15 residues. Trimming left V 3 bases short and J 0 bases short, with 12 bases between. CDR3 in amino acids: CASSEARVHSYEQYF. DNA of the CDR3: TGTGCCAGCAGTGAGGCCAGAGTACACTCCTACGAGCAGTACTTC.

V gene TRBV10-1 combines with J gene TRBJ2-3; TRBD2 might be the D (6 bases). The V and J ends lost 8 bases and 2 bases respectively, with 14 bases between them. There are 14 residues in the CDR3. CDR1 WNHNN and CDR2 SYGVQD come from the germline V gene (reference sequence). In nucleotides, the CDR3 is TGCGCCAGCTTAGGGACTGGGGTCACAGATACGCAGTATTTT. This translates into CASLGTGVTDTQYF.

CDR3 protein: CAISGPAMGGTGELFF. The DNA of the CDR3 is TGTGCCATCAGTGGACCTGCCATGGGGGGCACCGGGGAGCTGTTTTTT. The V and J genes are TRBV10-3 and TRBJ2-2, with a possible D match to TRBD2 (6 bases). Germline-derived CDR1 and CDR2 are ENHRY and SYGVKD. The CDR3 is 16 amino acids. Trimming shortened V by 4 bases and J by 4 bases, and 16 bases separated the two germline ends.

This clone was counted many times. Other DNA sequences in the sample encode the same CDR3. The V and J genes are TRBV4-1 and TRBJ1-5; D is possibly TRBD1 (6 bases). Trimming stripped 0 bases from V and 4 bases from J, with 7 bases between. Germline V gene lookup returns CDR1 MGHRA and CDR2 YSYEKL. The CDR3 totals 14 residues. The CDR3 protein is CASSQDQGNQPQHF. The CDR3, as DNA: TGCGCCAGCAGCCAAGATCAGGGGAATCAGCCCCAGCATTTT.

CDR3 in amino acids: CASGFADTQYF. DNA for the CDR3: TGTGCTAGTGGTTTTGCGGATACGCAGTATTTT. The rearrangement links TRBV12-5 to TRBJ2-3, with D unclear. This CDR3 is 11 amino acids long. Trimming pared 3 bases from V and 6 bases from J, leaving 4 bases between. Germline CDR1 LGHNT, CDR2 FRNRAP.

J is TRBJ2-7 and V is TRBV18; D might be TRBD1 (6 bases). V was trimmed by 2 bases and J by 0 bases, leaving 11 bases between them. This CDR3 region has 15 residues. Germline V CDR1 and CDR2: KGHSH, LQKENI. The CDR3 region is CASSPGNRDSYEQYF. As DNA, the CDR3 is TGTGCCAGCTCACCAGGGAACAGGGACTCCTACGAGCAGTACTTC. Looking up the rest from reference TRBV18 and TRBJ2-7 gives the full variable domain: NAGVMQNPRHLVRRRGQEARLRCSPMKGHSHVYWYRQLPEEGLKFMVYLQKENIIDESGMPKERFSAEFPKEGPSILRIQQVVRGDSAAYFCASSPGNRDSYEQYFGPGTRLTVT.

The chain has TRBV7-8 and TRBJ1-5; 7 bases map to TRBD1. The CDR3 runs 12 residues. The V gene's germline CDR1 is SGHVS and CDR2 FQNEAQ. The V gene end was trimmed by 11 bases and the J gene end by 5 bases; junction bases not matched to a gene: 6. The CDR3 DNA follows: TGTGCCGTTAGTACAGGGGATCAGCCCCAGCATTTT. This encodes CAVSTGDQPQHF.

As to this clone: This likely came from a read error, as a far larger clone is one base away. J is TRBJ1-1 and V is TRBV7-3, with 7 bases identical to TRBD1. The CDR3 spans 13 residues. The trim removed 5 bases at V and 3 bases at J, leaving 3 bases unmatched. CDR1 and CDR2 (germline): SGHTA, FQGTGA. In DNA, the CDR3 is TGTGCCAGCAGCCCCGACAGGGACACTGAAGCTTTCTTT. Translating it yields CASSPDRDTEAFF.

The V call is TRBV6-5, the J call TRBJ1-4; D unclear. Germline V CDR1 and CDR2: MNHEY, SVGAGI. The V end was cut by 6 bases, the J end by 8 bases, with 19 bases between. The CDR3 contains 15 residues. This CDR3 reads CASRPRRAMGEKLFF. CDR3 DNA: TGTGCCAGCAGACCCCGTCGGGCCATGGGGGAAAAACTGTTTTTT.